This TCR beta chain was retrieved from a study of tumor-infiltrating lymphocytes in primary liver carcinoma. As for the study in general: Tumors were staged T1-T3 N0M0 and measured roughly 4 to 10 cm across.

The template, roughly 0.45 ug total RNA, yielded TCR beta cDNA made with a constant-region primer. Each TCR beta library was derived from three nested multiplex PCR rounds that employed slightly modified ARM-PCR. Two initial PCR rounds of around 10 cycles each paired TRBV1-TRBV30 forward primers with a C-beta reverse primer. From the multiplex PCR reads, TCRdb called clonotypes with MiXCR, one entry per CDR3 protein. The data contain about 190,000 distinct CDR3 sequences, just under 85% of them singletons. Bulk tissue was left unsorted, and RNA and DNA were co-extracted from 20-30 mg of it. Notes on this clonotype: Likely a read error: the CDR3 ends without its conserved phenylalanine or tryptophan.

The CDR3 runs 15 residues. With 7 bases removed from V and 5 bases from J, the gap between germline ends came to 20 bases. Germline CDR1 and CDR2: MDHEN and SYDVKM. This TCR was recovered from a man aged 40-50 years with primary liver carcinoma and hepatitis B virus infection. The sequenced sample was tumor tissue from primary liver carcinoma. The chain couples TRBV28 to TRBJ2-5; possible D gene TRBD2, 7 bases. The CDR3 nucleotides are TGTGCCAGCAAAAAGGGGGAGGGGAGGAGGGAGACCCAGTACATC. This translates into CASKKGEGRRETQYI.